This record concerns one T cell receptor beta chain sequence. Its cognate antigen is unknown. CDR3 size: 13 residues. Germline-derived CDR1 and CDR2 are SEHNR and FQNEAQ (reference sequence). With 4 bases removed from V and 0 bases from J, the gap between germline ends came to 7 bases. Ipilimumab-mediated CTLA-4 blockade plus focal radiation was given to patients having chemo-refractory metastatic non-small-cell lung cancer. Measured with immunoSEQ multiplex PCR; TCRdb has only the in-frame clones, and not every one. This sample has approximately 40,000 clones, with just over 85% found just once. This entry comes from a study of radiotherapy plus CTLA-4 blockade in lung cancer. Findings of the study overall: Radiotherapy with ipilimumab was followed by blood expansion of tumor-derived clones. Reported findings show early blood T cell clone dynamics, with interferon-beta, best predicted response.

The chain carries TRBV7-9 and TRBJ2-7; D remains ambiguous. The source material was peripheral blood, sampled from a patient treated with radiotherapy plus ipilimumab. The source of this sequence is a human donor with non-small cell lung cancer whose response to radiotherapy plus ipilimumab could not be evaluated. The CDR3 reads CASSSVSSYEQYF. The CDR3 nucleotides read TGTGCCAGCAGCTCAGTAAGCTCCTACGAGCAGTACTTC.